One sample yielded the 5 T cell receptor beta chains listed below, sequenced in a study of T-cell reconstitution after alpha-beta-depleted transplantation in children (dated by TCRdb to the mid-2010s). The library came from PCR. Sequencing was carried out with an Illumina HiSeq 2500. TCR libraries were prepared with molecular barcoding, using unique molecular identifiers to normalize TCRbeta repertoire quantification. The raw public reads went through TCRdb reprocessing: fastp at Q25, MiXCR clone calling, in-frame beta chains kept. Each CDR3 protein appears once, grouped with its most common genes and DNA. Counted in this sample were some 310,000 distinct CDR3 sequences; around 25% of them appeared once. The ten largest clones capture about 10% of the sample. The treatment or condition tag for this specimen amounts to: allogeneic hematopoietic cell transplantation with graft depleted of TCRalphabeta T cells and CD19 B cells.

Sample: PBMCs, mostly from graft donor cells, taken 180 days after TCRalphabeta/CD19-depleted stem cell transplant. The receptor set was obtained from a male patient younger than 18 who had a stem cell transplant for acute lymphoblastic leukemia, so the T cells may come from the graft donor.

This rearrangement joins TRBV19 to TRBJ2-7; 7 bases align to TRBD1. The CDR3 has 12 residues. V trimming: 3 bases; J trimming: 6 bases; junction bases outside the gene matches: 2. The germline V gene encodes CDR1 LNHDA and CDR2 SQIVND (reference sequence). For the CDR3, the DNA is TGTGCCAGTAGTATCCACAGGGGCGAGCAGTACTTC. Residues: CASSIHRGEQYF.

There are a few counts of this clonotype. The chain carries TRBV9 and TRBJ2-7; D gene ambiguous. CDR1 is SGDLS, CDR2 YYNGEE, per germline. The V end was cut by 0 bases, the J end by 1 base, with 11 bases between. The CDR3 consists of 15 residues. CDR3 coding DNA: TGTGCCAGCAGCGTAGCCCCCAGTGGTTCCTACGAGCAGTACTTC. Translating it yields CASSVAPSGSYEQYF.

J is TRBJ2-1 and V is TRBV13; 8 bases match TRBD1. The V and J ends lost 7 bases and 7 bases, in that order; junction bases with no gene match: 9. The germline CDR1 and CDR2 sequences are PRHDT and FYEKMQ (reference sequence). The CDR3 has 14 amino acids. The CDR3 region has the DNA TGTGCCAGCATCCTTCTTGGACAGGGAAATGAGCAGTTCTTC. Residues: CASILLGQGNEQFF.

The CDR3 DNA follows: TGCGCCAGCAGCTTCGCGGGAGGGCAAGAGACCCAGTACTTC. It translates to CASSFAGGQETQYF. V is TRBV5-1 and J is TRBJ2-5; 9 nucleotides agree with TRBD2. The CDR3 consists of 14 residues. The trim removed 2 bases at V and 2 bases at J, leaving 1 base unmatched. Germline assignment: CDR1 SGHRS and CDR2 YFSETQ. Full variable domain (outside the CDR3, taken from reference TRBV5-1 and TRBJ2-5): KAGVTQTPRYLIKTRGQQVTLSCSPISGHRSVSWYQQTPGQGLQFLFEYFSETQRNKGNFPGRFSGRQFSNSRSEMNVSTLELGDSALYLCASSFAGGQETQYFGPGTRLLVL.

Ten or more counts support this clonotype. The V and J genes are TRBV12-3 or TRBV12-4 and TRBJ2-5, with 13 nucleotides matching TRBD2. J was trimmed by 2 bases and V by 5 bases; bases with no gene match: 5. This CDR3 is 16 amino acids long. The DNA of the CDR3 is TGTGCCAGCAGTCGGACTAGCGGGAGTCCACAAGAGACCCAGTACTTC. The encoded protein is CASSRTSGSPQETQYF.